Ten or more counts support the clone carrying this TCR beta chain. The record originates from a study of T-cell reconstitution after alpha-beta-depleted transplantation in children. V lost 4 bases and J lost 5, with 16 bases in between. The CDR3 consists of 15 residues. CDR1 is SNHLY, CDR2 FYNNEI, per germline. Preparation of the TCRbeta library was carried out with unique molecular identifiers. TCRdb reanalysed the PCR reads using MiXCR and keeps one entry per CDR3 protein. The sample yields a few hundred thousand distinct CDR3 sequences, 9.7% seen once. V gene TRBV2 combines with J gene TRBJ2-3; D perhaps matches TRBD2 (7 bases). The sequenced sample was PBMCs from the stem cell graft donor, obtained from the stem cell graft. This receptor was identified in a human donor who donated a stem cell graft to a child with SCID. CDR3 DNA: TGTGCCAGCAGTGCGTCGGGGGGCTATGGAGATACGCAGTATTTT. Its translation: CASSASGGYGDTQYF.